This is a list of T cell receptor beta chains from one sample in a study of response to subunit inactivated influenza vaccine. TCRdb re-called the RT-PCR reads through MiXCR, storing one row per CDR3 protein. The table lists about 700,000 distinct CDR3 sequences, 11% to 15% of them singletons, with roughly 6.4% in the top ten. This specimen was PBMCs from blood, taken roughly 2 weeks before vaccination. These receptors were collected from a man aged 45-65 years who received an inactivated influenza vaccine. The CDR3 runs from the conserved cysteine through the conserved F or W. The D gene is left open where the match is weak. Size values are once, few and many counts, or a class for expanded clones, and some rows have none.

clone_size j_call v_call d_call cdr3_aa cdr3_nt
. TRBJ1-5 TRBV15 TRBD1 CATSRGGDRGHNQPQHF TGTGCCACCAGCAGAGGAGGCGACAGGGGGCACAATCAGCCCCAGCATTTT
. TRBJ1-2 TRBV12-3/TRBV12-4 TRBD1 CASRGEQGEKKGYTF TGTGCCAGCAGAGGAGAACAGGGGGAGAAAAAGGGCTACACCTTC
. TRBJ1-5 TRBV6-6 . CASSSGEGRPQHF TGTGCCAGCAGTAGTGGCGAGGGCCGGCCCCAGCATTTT
. TRBJ1-1 TRBV14 . CASSLTRGNTEAFF TGTGCCAGCAGCCTCACCAGAGGGAACACTGAAGCTTTCTTT
. TRBJ2-7 TRBV20-1 . CSARDHTLGRQYF TGCAGTGCTAGAGATCATACCTTGGGGAGGCAGTACTTC
few TRBJ2-1 TRBV20-1 . CSAQTTASYNEQFF TGCAGTGCCCAAACGACAGCCTCCTACAATGAGCAGTTCTTC
. TRBJ2-6 TRBV20-1 TRBD1 CSAKGQGALGANVLTF TGCAGTGCTAAGGGACAGGGGGCGCTGGGGGCCAACGTCCTGACTTTC
few TRBJ2-5 TRBV6-2/TRBV6-3 . CASSLMAETQYF TGTGCCAGCAGTTTGATGGCAGAGACCCAGTACTTC
many TRBJ2-3 TRBV28 . CASRGAILTDTQYF TGTGCCAGCAGGGGGGCGATACTCACAGATACGCAGTATTTT
. TRBJ1-1 TRBV5-5 TRBD1 CASNPQGANTEAFF TGTGCCAGCAATCCTCAGGGGGCCAACACTGAAGCTTTCTTT
few TRBJ1-5 TRBV27 . CASSLSWGGRNQPQHF TGTGCCAGCAGTTTATCGTGGGGGGGTCGCAATCAGCCCCAGCATTTT
few TRBJ1-3 TRBV12-3/TRBV12-4 TRBD1 CASSLRDRGFSGNTIYF TGTGCCAGCAGTTTGAGGGACAGGGGTTTCTCTGGAAACACCATATATTTT
few TRBJ2-4 TRBV5-1 TRBD2 CASSLSGRAKNIQYF TGCGCCAGCAGTCTTAGCGGGAGGGCCAAAAACATTCAGTACTTC
. TRBJ2-3 TRBV6-5 TRBD2 CASSYSRRGGADTQYF TGTGCCAGCAGTTACTCGCGGCGGGGGGGCGCAGATACGCAGTATTTT
few TRBJ2-7 TRBV4-3 . CASSQEYFPGKVGYEQYF TGCGCCAGCAGCCAAGAATATTTCCCCGGCAAAGTGGGATACGAGCAGTACTTC